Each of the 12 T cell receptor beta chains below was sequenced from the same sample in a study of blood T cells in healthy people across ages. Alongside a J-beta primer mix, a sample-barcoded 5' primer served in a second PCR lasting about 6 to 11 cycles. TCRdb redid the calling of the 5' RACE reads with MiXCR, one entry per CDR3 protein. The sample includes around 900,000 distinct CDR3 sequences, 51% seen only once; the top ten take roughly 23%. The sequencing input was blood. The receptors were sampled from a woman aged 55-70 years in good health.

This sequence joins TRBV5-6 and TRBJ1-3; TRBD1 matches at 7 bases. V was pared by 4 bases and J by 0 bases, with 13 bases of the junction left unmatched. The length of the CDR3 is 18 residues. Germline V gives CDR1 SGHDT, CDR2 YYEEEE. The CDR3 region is CASSQKQQQGLSGNTIYF. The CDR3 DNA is TGTGCCAGCAGCCAAAAACAACAACAGGGGCTCTCTGGAAACACCATATATTTT.

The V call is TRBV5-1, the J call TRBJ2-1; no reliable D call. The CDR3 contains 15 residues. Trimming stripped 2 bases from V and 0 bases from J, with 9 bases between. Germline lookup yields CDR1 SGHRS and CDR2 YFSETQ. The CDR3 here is CASSFGESSYNEQFF. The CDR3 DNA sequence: TGCGCCAGCAGCTTTGGTGAGTCCTCCTACAATGAGCAGTTCTTC.

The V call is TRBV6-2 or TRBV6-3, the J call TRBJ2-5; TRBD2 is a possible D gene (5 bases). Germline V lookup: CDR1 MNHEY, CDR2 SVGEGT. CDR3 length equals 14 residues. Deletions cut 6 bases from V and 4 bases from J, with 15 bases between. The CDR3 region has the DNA TGTGCCAGCAGCTTCTCCAGAGGAGGAGAGACCCAGTACTTC. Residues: CASSFSRGGETQYF.

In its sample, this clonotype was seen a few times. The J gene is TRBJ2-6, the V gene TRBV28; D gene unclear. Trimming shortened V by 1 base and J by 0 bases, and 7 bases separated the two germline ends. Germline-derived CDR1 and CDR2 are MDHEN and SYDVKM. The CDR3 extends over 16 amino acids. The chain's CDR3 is CASSLFGGSGANVLTF. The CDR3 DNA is TGTGCCAGCAGTTTATTCGGTGGCTCTGGGGCCAACGTCCTGACTTTC.

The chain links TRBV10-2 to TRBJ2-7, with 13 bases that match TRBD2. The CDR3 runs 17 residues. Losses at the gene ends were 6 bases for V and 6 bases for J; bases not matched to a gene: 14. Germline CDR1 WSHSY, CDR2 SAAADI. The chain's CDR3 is CASSLGLAGVVDPEQYF. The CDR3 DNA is TGCGCCAGCAGCCTAGGACTAGCGGGAGTCGTCGATCCCGAGCAGTACTTC.

CDR3 bases: TGTGCCACCAGCAGAGATCGGTCTAATTCACCCCTCCACTTT. Translation gives CATSRDRSNSPLHF. The V gene is TRBV15, the J gene TRBJ1-6; no firm D call. This CDR3 spans 14 amino acids. V was shortened by 0 bases and J by 6 bases, with 6 bases between the two germline ends. Germline V CDR1 and CDR2: LNHNV, YYDKDF (reference sequence).

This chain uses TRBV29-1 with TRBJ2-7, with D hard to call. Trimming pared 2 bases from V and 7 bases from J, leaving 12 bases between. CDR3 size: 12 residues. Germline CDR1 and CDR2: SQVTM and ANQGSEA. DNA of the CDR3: TGCAGCGTTGAAATTAAACGCCTAGAGCAGTACTTC. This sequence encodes CSVEIKRLEQYF.

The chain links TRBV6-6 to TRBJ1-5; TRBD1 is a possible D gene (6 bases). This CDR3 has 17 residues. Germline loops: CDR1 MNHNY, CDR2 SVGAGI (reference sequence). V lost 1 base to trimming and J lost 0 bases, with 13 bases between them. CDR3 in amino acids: CASSYYPGQISNQPQHF. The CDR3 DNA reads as TGTGCCAGCAGTTACTATCCGGGACAAATTAGCAATCAGCCCCAGCATTTT.

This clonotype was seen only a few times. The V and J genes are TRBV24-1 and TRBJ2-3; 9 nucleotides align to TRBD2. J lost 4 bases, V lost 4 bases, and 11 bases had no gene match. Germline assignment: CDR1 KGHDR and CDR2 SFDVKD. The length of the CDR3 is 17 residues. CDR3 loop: CATSESSGTSFPDTQYF. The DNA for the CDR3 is TGTGCCACCAGTGAATCCTCCGGGACTAGCTTCCCAGATACGCAGTATTTT.

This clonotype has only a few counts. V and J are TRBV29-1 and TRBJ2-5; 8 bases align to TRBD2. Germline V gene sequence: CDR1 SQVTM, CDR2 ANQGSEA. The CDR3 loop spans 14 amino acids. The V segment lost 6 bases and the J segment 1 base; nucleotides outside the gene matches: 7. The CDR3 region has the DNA TGCAGCGTGGGGACTAGTGGGTCCCAAGAGACCCAGTACTTC. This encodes CSVGTSGSQETQYF.

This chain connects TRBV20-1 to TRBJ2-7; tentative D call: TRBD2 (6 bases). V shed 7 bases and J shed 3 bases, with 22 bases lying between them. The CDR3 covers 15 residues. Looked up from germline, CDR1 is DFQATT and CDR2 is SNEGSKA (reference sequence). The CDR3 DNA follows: TGCAGTGTAGAGAGGAGGGGTGAGGGTATCTACGAGCAGTACTTC. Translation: CSVERRGEGIYEQYF.

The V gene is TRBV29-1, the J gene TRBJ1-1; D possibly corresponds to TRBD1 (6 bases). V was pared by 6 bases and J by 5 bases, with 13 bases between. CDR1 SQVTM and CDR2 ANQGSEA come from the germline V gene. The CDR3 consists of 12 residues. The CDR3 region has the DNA TGCAGCGTACAACAGGGAGGAACTGAAGCTTTCTTT. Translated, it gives CSVQQGGTEAFF.